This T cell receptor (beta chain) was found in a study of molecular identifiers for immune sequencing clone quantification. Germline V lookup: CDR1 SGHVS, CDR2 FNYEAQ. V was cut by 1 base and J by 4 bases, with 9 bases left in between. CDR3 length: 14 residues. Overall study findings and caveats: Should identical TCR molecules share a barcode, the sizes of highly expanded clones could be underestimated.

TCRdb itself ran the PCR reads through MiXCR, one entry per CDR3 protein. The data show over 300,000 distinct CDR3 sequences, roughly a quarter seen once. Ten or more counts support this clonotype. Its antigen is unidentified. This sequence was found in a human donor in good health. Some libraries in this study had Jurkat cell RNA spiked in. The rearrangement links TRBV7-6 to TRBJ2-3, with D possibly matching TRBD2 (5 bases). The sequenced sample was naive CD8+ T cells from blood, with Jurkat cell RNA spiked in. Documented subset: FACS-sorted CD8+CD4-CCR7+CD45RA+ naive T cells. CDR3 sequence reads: CASSLGHGADTQYF. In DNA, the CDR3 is TGTGCCAGCAGCTTAGGACACGGGGCAGATACGCAGTATTTT.